Shown below are 8 T cell receptor beta chains from a single sample sequenced in a study of patients and donors after allogeneic stem cell transplantation. TCRdb passed the RT-PCR reads through MiXCR, listing each CDR3 protein once. The table has 920,000 or so distinct CDR3 sequences, under 20% seen once. Sequencing input: blood, either unsorted or a sorted T cell fraction (not recorded which). These receptors were taken from a human donor who was either an allogeneic HSCT recipient or a stem cell or donor lymphocyte infusion donor (not recorded which). It is not recorded whose cells these are; they may come from a transplant donor.

The chain links TRBV6-5 to TRBJ1-3; D possibly corresponds to TRBD1 (5 bases). CDR1 MNHEY and CDR2 SVGAGI come from the germline V gene. The CDR3 extends over 16 amino acids. Between the trimmed V and J ends, which lost 1 base and 0 bases, there was a span of 10 bases. The CDR3 DNA reads as TGTGCCAGCAGTTACTATGGGGGTTTCTCTGGAAACACCATATATTTT. Protein sequence: CASSYYGGFSGNTIYF.

The chain recombines TRBV12-5 with TRBJ2-7; 15 bases are shared with TRBD2. V trimming: 4 bases; J trimming: 5 bases; junction bases outside the gene matches: 3. CDR1 is LGHNT, CDR2 FRNRAP, per germline. This CDR3 has 15 residues. The CDR3 DNA is TGTGCTAGTGGTTCCTGGACTAGCGGGAGGGACGAGCAGTACTTC. Translated, it gives CASGSWTSGRDEQYF.

This clonotype was found many times. The genes are TRBV27 and TRBJ2-7; TRBD1 might be the D (5 bases). Trimming shortened V by 2 bases and J by 5 bases, and 13 bases separated the two germline ends. CDR1 and CDR2 from the germline V gene are MNHEY and SMNVEV (reference sequence). The CDR3 has 14 residues. The CDR3 reads CASSLGQGIDEQYF. Here the CDR3 DNA reads TGTGCCAGCAGTTTAGGGCAGGGAATTGACGAGCAGTACTTC.

The rearrangement uses TRBV12-3 or TRBV12-4 and TRBJ2-5; TRBD2 aligns across 9 bases. The CDR3 consists of 14 residues. V trimming: 6 bases; J trimming: 4 bases; junction bases outside the gene matches: 6. CDR3 sequence (DNA): TGTGCCAGCAGGGAAAGGACTAGCGTAGAGACCCAGTACTTC. Amino acid sequence: CASRERTSVETQYF.

The chain employs TRBV2 and TRBJ2-7; 8 bases match TRBD2. V lost 8 bases, J lost 2 bases, and 5 bases stayed unmatched. Germline V gene data show CDR1 as SNHLY and CDR2 as FYNNEI. This CDR3 contains 13 residues. The CDR3 sequence is CASRLASPYEQYF. DNA of the CDR3: TGTGCCAGCCGACTAGCGTCCCCCTACGAGCAGTACTTC.

The chain couples TRBV12-3 or TRBV12-4 to TRBJ2-1, with D possibly matching TRBD1 (5 bases). V lost 3 bases and J lost 6, with 15 bases in between. The CDR3 is made up of 15 amino acids. CDR3 DNA: TGTGCCAGCAGTTTTCTCCAGGGTAAGAGCAATGAGCAGTTCTTC. Its protein is CASSFLQGKSNEQFF.

This clonotype occurred a few times. The CDR3 spells CASSLAGGETGGYTF. The CDR3 DNA reads TGCGCCAGCAGCTTGGCGGGCGGAGAAACGGGAGGCTACACCTTC. The chain is built from TRBV5-1 and TRBJ1-2; D is ambiguous. The germline CDR1 and CDR2 sequences are SGHRS and YFSETQ. This CDR3 contains 15 residues. The ends were cut back, 0 bases at V and 8 bases at J, with 17 bases in the middle. The variable domain in full, completed from reference TRBV5-1 and TRBJ1-2, reads KAGVTQTPRYLIKTRGQQVTLSCSPISGHRSVSWYQQTPGQGLQFLFEYFSETQRNKGNFPGRFSGRQFSNSRSEMNVSTLELGDSALYLCASSLAGGETGGYTFGSGTRLTVV.

The rearrangement joins TRBV28 to TRBJ1-3; TRBD1 might be the D (5 bases). CDR3 length equals 18 residues. Between the trimmed V and J ends, which lost 4 bases and 3 bases, there was a span of 22 bases. Germline CDR1 and CDR2: MDHEN and SYDVKM. The CDR3 loop is CASSSPGFRGRVGNTIYF. DNA of the CDR3: TGTGCCAGCAGTTCTCCCGGCTTTAGGGGCAGGGTTGGAAACACCATATATTTT.